The following is a T cell receptor beta chain sequence with its context. TCRdb recomputed calls from the 5' RACE reads with MiXCR, one row per CDR3 protein. The sample carries about 250,000 distinct CDR3 sequences, around an eighth recorded once. The CDR3 extends over 12 amino acids. After removal of 4 bases from V and 12 bases from J, the junction contained 8 bases not matched to a gene. The germline V gene encodes CDR1 SGHRS and CDR2 YFSETQ. This entry is derived from a study of identical twins. The sequence was collected from a woman younger than 35 in good health. The sample taken for sequencing was memory (CD45RO+) T cells sorted from blood. The chain joins TRBV5-1 to TRBJ1-1; 8 nucleotides line up with TRBD1. This CDR3 reads CASSPETGEPFF. For the CDR3, the DNA is TGCGCCAGCAGCCCGGAGACAGGGGAACCTTTCTTT.